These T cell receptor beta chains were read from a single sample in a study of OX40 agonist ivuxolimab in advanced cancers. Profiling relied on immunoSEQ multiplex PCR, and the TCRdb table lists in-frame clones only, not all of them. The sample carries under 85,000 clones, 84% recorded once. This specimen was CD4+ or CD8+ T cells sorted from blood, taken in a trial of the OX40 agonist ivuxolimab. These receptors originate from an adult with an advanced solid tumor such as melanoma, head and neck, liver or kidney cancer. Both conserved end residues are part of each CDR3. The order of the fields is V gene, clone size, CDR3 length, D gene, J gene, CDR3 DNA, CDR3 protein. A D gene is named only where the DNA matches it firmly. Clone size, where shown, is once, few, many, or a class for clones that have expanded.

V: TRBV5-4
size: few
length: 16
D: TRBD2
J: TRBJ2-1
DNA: TGTGCCAGCAGCCCCGGAGCTAGCGGGGGGGTAAATGAGCAGTTCTTC
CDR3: CASSPGASGGVNEQFF

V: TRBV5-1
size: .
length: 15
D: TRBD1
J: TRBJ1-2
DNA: TGCGCCAGCAGGCCGAGGGACAGGACGAACTATGGCTACACCTTC
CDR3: CASRPRDRTNYGYTF

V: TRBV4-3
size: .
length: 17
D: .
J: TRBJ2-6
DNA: TGCGCCAGCAGCCAAAGAGGGGGGGATTCTGGGGCCAACGTCCTGACTTTC
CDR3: CASSQRGGDSGANVLTF

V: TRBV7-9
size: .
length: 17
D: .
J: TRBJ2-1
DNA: TGTGCCAGCAGCCAAGTGGGCGAGGGGATGAGGGGCAATGAGCAGTTCTTC
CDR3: CASSQVGEGMRGNEQFF

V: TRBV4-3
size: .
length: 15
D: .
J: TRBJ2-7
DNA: TGCGCCAGCAGCCAAGGGACAGGGAGGGGTATCGAGCAGTACTTC
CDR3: CASSQGTGRGIEQYF

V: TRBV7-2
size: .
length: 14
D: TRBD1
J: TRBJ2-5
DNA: TGTGCCAGCAGCTCCGGGACAGGGAGGAAGACCCAGTACTTC
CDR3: CASSSGTGRKTQYF

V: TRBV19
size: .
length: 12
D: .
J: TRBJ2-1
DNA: TGTGCCAGTAGTCCCCGGTACAATGAGCAGTTCTTC
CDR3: CASSPRYNEQFF

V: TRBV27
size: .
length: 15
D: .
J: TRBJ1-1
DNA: TGTGCCAGCAGTTCCCGAGGAGCTTGGGGGACTGAAGCTTTCTTT
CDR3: CASSSRGAWGTEAFF

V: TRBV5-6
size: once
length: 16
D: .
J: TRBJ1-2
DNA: TGTACCAGCAGCTCTGAACGGAGGCTACTGAACTATGGCTACACCTTC
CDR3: CTSSSERRLLNYGYTF

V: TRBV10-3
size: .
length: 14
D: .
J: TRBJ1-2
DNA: TGTGCCATCAGTGCAACAGGGCCCAACTATGGCTACACCTTC
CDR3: CAISATGPNYGYTF

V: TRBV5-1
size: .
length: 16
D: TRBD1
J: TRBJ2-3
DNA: TGCGCCAGCAGCTTGGGGACAGGGTGGGGCACAGATACGCAGTATTTT
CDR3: CASSLGTGWGTDTQYF

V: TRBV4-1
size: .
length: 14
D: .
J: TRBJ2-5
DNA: TGCGCCAGCAGCGAACCCACGGTCCAAGAGACCCAGTACTTC
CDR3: CASSEPTVQETQYF

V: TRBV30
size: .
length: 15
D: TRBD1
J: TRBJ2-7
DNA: TGTGCCTGGAATTTTATGAGGGACAGGATCTACGAGCAGTACTTC
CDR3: CAWNFMRDRIYEQYF

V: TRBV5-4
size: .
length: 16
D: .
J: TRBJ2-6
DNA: TGTGCCAGCAGCCAAAGGACGGTAGCTGGGGCCAACGTCCTGACTTTC
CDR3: CASSQRTVAGANVLTF

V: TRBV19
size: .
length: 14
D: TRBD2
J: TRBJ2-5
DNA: TGTGCCAGTAGTAGACTAGCGTACCAAGAGACCCAGTACTTC
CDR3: CASSRLAYQETQYF

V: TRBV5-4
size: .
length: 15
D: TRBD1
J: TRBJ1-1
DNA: TGTGCCAGCAGCAGCCTCAGGGGGCAAGACACTGAAGCTTTCTTT
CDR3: CASSSLRGQDTEAFF

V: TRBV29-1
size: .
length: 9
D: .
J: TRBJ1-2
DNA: TGCAGCGACAACTATGGCTACACCTTC
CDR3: CSDNYGYTF

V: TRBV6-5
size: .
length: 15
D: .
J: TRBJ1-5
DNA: TGTGCCAGCAGTACAGAACAGGGTGGGAATCAGCCCCAGCATTTT
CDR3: CASSTEQGGNQPQHF

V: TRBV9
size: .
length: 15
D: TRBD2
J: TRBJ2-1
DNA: TGTGCCAGCAGCGTACAGCGGGAGGGCCAGGGTGAGCAGTTCTTC
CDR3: CASSVQREGQGEQFF

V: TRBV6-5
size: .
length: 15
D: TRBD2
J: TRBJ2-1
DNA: TGTGCCAGCCTACAGACTAGCGGGGGAACGAATGAGCAGTTCTTC
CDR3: CASLQTSGGTNEQFF